This entry features one TCR beta chain sequence. This sample was taken from a study of control samples from healthy donors and cancer patients. Germline-derived CDR1 and CDR2 are SGHRS and YFSETQ. This CDR3 comprises 18 residues. Unmatched junction bases numbered 14, after V lost 4 bases and J lost 7 bases. Data came from immunoSEQ multiplex PCR; TCRdb stores just in-frame clones and leaves some out. Of around 140,000 clones in the sample, around 94% were seen once. This rearrangement joins TRBV5-1 to TRBJ1-6; 10 bases align to TRBD1. The sequence was collected from a man between 40 and 49 years old in good health. The sequenced sample was blood. CDR3 nucleotide sequence: TGCGCCAGCAGCCTGGGACAGGGGCGGCCAAACAAAAATTCACCCCTCCACTTT. Translating it yields CASSLGQGRPNKNSPLHF.